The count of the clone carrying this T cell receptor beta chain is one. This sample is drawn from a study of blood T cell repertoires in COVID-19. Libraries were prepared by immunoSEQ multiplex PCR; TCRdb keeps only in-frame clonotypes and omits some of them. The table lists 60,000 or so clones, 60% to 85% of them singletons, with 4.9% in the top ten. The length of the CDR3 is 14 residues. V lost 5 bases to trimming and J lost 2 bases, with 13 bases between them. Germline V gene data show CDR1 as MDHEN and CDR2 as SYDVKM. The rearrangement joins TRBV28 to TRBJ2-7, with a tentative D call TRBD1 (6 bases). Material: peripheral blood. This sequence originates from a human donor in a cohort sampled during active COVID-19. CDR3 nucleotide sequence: TGTGCCAGCAGTATTAACAGGGCGCCCTACGAGCAGTACTTC. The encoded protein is CASSINRAPYEQYF.